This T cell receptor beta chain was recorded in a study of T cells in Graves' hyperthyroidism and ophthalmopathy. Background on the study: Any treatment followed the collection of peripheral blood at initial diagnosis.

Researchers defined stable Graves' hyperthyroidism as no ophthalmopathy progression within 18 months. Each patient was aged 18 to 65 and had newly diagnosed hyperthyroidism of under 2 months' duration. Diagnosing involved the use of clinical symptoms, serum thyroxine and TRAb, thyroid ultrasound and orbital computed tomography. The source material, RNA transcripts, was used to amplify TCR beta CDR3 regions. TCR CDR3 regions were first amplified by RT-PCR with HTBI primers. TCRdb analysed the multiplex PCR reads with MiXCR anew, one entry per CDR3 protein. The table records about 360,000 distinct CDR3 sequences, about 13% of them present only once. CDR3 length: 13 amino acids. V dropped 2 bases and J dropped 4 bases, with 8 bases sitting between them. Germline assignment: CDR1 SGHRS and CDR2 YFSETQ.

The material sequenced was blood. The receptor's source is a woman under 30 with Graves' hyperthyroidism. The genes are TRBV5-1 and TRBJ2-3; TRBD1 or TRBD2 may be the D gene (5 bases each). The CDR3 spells CASSFEGSDTQYF. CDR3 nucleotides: TGCGCCAGCAGCTTTGAGGGGTCAGATACGCAGTATTTT.